This entry lists 29 T cell receptor beta chains sequenced from one sample in a study of blood T cell repertoires in COVID-19 (dated by TCRdb to the early 2020s). The library was prepared using the immunoSEQ multiplex PCR assay. This is the immuneACCESS table as TCRdb keeps it, with only in-frame sequences that have V and J called. A part of the clones is gone; compared with another copy, unresolved V genes explain less than half, and the rest is unexplained. In all, the sample holds about 300,000 clones, and 70% to 85% of those were seen once. The ten most abundant clones make up more than 1.2% of the sample. The sample taken for sequencing was peripheral blood. All receptors come from a human donor with COVID-19, enrolled during active disease. The donor label of this sample is uncertain.

The chain recombines TRBV7-2 with TRBJ1-1; D may be TRBD1 (6 bases). Trimming removed 7 bases from V and 3 bases from J, with 12 bases in between. The V gene's germline CDR1 is SGHTA and CDR2 FQGNSA. CDR3 length: 13 amino acids. The CDR3 nucleotides read TGTGCCAGCACCCCAACAGGGTACACTGAAGCTTTCTTT. Encoded protein: CASTPTGYTEAFF.

The chain couples TRBV6-5 to TRBJ1-4, with D hard to call. V lost 2 bases and J 7 bases, leaving 11 bases between the germline ends. Germline loops: CDR1 MNHEY, CDR2 SVGAGI. The CDR3 spans 14 residues. The CDR3 coding sequence is TGTGCCAGCAGTTACGGGCAGGTGTCTGAAAAACTGTTTTTT. Amino acid sequence: CASSYGQVSEKLFF.

The chain couples TRBV19 to TRBJ2-1; 11 nucleotides match TRBD1. The CDR3 is made up of 15 amino acids. Germline V gene sequence: CDR1 LNHDA, CDR2 SQIVND (reference sequence). Trimming at V came to 9 bases and at J to 6 bases, leaving 10 bases not matched to a gene. The chain's CDR3 is CASTLGTGGSNEQFF. CDR3 nucleotides: TGTGCCAGCACTCTCGGGACAGGGGGATCCAATGAGCAGTTCTTC.

The chain joins TRBV7-9 to TRBJ1-1, with unresolved D. Between the trimmed V and J ends, which lost 5 bases and 5 bases, there was a span of 12 bases. This CDR3 region has 13 residues. Germline CDR1 SEHNR, CDR2 FQNEAQ (reference sequence). The CDR3 sequence: CASSRSGRTEAFF. CDR3 nucleotides: TGTGCCAGCAGCCGAAGTGGGAGGACTGAAGCTTTCTTT.

The rearrangement joins TRBV6-6 to TRBJ2-2; D is ambiguous. V was trimmed by 0 bases and J by 5 bases, leaving 7 bases between them. The CDR3 covers 14 residues. Germline CDR1 reads MNHNY; CDR2 reads SVGAGI (reference sequence). This CDR3 is CASSYSPQTGELFF. The CDR3 DNA sequence: TGTGCCAGCAGTTACTCCCCCCAGACCGGGGAGCTGTTTTTT.

This chain links TRBV19 with TRBJ1-1; no clear D. This CDR3 has 14 amino acids. Germline lookup yields CDR1 LNHDA and CDR2 SQIVND (reference sequence). V was trimmed by 5 bases and J by 2 bases, leaving 12 bases between them. CDR3 DNA: TGTGCCAGTAGTCGTCCGGGAAGAAACACTGAAGCTTTCTTT. It yields the protein CASSRPGRNTEAFF.

This clone occurred once. The rearrangement links TRBV18 to TRBJ2-7; D may be TRBD1 (6 bases). This CDR3 contains 15 residues. CDR1 and CDR2 (germline): KGHSH, LQKENI. V was shortened by 2 bases and J by 8 bases, with 19 bases between the two germline ends. The CDR3 is CASSPTGNRETKQYF. In DNA form, the CDR3 reads TGTGCCAGCTCACCAACAGGGAACCGGGAAACGAAGCAGTACTTC.

The V call is TRBV3-1 (or the pseudogene TRBV3-2), the J call TRBJ1-1; no clear D gene. The CDR3 is 14 amino acids. Trimming left V 0 bases short and J 7 bases short, with 12 bases between. Per the germline V gene, CDR1 is LGHDT and CDR2 is YNNKEL (reference sequence). Here the CDR3 DNA reads TGTGCCAGCAGCCAAGAGGGCAGAATCTTTGAAGCTTTCTTT. Translating gives CASSQEGRIFEAFF.

V is TRBV3-1 (or the pseudogene TRBV3-2) and J is TRBJ1-1; D gene ambiguous. CDR1 is LGHDT and CDR2 is YNNKEL in the germline V gene (reference sequence). This CDR3 is built from 14 residues. Deletions cut 6 bases from V and 0 bases from J, with 11 bases between. CDR3 nucleotides: TGTGCCAGCAGTTTTTCCGGGGTGAACACTGAAGCTTTCTTT. As protein: CASSFSGVNTEAFF.

The chain employs TRBV3-1 (or the pseudogene TRBV3-2) and TRBJ1-5; D gene unclear. V was pared by 3 bases and J by 7 bases, with 16 bases between. The CDR3 is 15 residues long. Germline V CDR1 and CDR2: LGHDT, YNNKEL (reference sequence). The CDR3 is CASSQGRYGGQPQHF. CDR3 coding DNA: TGTGCCAGCAGCCAGGGTAGGTATGGAGGACAGCCCCAGCATTTT.

The chain carries TRBV5-6 and TRBJ2-7; 10 nucleotides line up with TRBD1. This CDR3 has 16 amino acids. The V gene end was trimmed by 0 bases and the J gene end by 3 bases; junction bases not matched to a gene: 6. CDR1 is SGHDT and CDR2 is YYEEEE in the germline V gene. CDR3 DNA sequence: TGTGCCAGCAGCTTGGTTATCCGGACAGGGGGCTACGAGCAGTACTTC. Translating it yields CASSLVIRTGGYEQYF.

J is TRBJ2-7 and V is TRBV5-1; 7 bases agree with TRBD2. Germline V gene data show CDR1 as SGHRS and CDR2 as YFSETQ. Trimming removed 0 bases from V and 2 bases from J; junction bases left unmatched: 5. The CDR3 has 15 residues. The CDR3 nucleotides read TGCGCCAGCAGCTTGGAGCTAGCGGTAACCTACGAGCAGTACTTC. This gives the protein CASSLELAVTYEQYF.

This chain joins TRBV6-4 and TRBJ2-2; D is possibly TRBD1 (6 bases). Deletions cut 4 bases from V and 3 bases from J, with 18 bases between. The CDR3 is 17 residues long. Per germline, CDR1 MRHNA and CDR2 SNTAGT. In DNA, the CDR3 is TGTGCCAGCAGTGGTCAACCACAGGGATCCCACACCGGGGAGCTGTTTTTT. It is translated as CASSGQPQGSHTGELFF.

V and J are TRBV6-1 and TRBJ1-2; D ambiguous. The length of the CDR3 is 12 residues. The germline V gene encodes CDR1 MNHNS and CDR2 SASEGT. Trimming left V 3 bases short and J 8 bases short, with 10 bases between. CDR3 loop: CASSERPPGYTF. CDR3 coding DNA: TGTGCCAGCAGTGAGCGGCCGCCAGGCTACACCTTC.

This rearrangement joins TRBV4-1 to TRBJ2-7; 8 bases are a match to TRBD1. The J segment lost 2 bases and the V segment lost 0 bases, leaving 9 bases of the junction unmatched. This CDR3 region has 17 residues. CDR1 and CDR2 (germline): MGHRA, YSYEKL. CDR3: CASSQERSGTGPYEQYF. The CDR3 nucleotides read TGCGCCAGCAGCCAAGAACGATCCGGGACAGGCCCCTACGAGCAGTACTTC.

The chain's CDR3 is CASDLAGGASGTEQFF. In DNA, the CDR3 is TGTGCCAGTGATCTTGCGGGTGGAGCTAGCGGGACAGAGCAGTTCTTC. This rearrangement joins TRBV19 to TRBJ2-1; the match to TRBD2 covers 9 bases. CDR1 is LNHDA and CDR2 is SQIVND in the germline V gene (reference sequence). The trim removed 8 bases at V and 10 bases at J, leaving 18 bases unmatched. CDR3 length: 16 residues.

V and J are TRBV21-1 and TRBJ1-1. TRBV21-1 is assigned pseudogene status. This CDR3 is built from 16 residues. The CDR3 reads CASTKERGGLGTEAFF. Here the CDR3 DNA reads TGTGCCAGCACCAAAGAGCGGGGGGGTTTGGGGACTGAAGCTTTCTTT.

The chain links TRBV5-1 to TRBJ2-7, with TRBD1 identical over 10 bases. The CDR3 length is 13 residues. Germline lookup yields CDR1 SGHRS and CDR2 YFSETQ. Trimming took 4 bases from V and 7 from J; bases not matched to a gene: 5. CDR3 residues: CASSLGQGREQYF. In DNA, the CDR3 is TGCGCCAGCAGCCTGGGACAGGGGCGAGAGCAGTACTTC.

V gene TRBV28 combines with J gene TRBJ2-1; 8 bases agree with TRBD1. The CDR3 sequence is 12 residues long. The J segment lost 6 bases and the V segment lost 9 bases, leaving 4 bases of the junction unmatched. Germline V gene sequence: CDR1 MDHEN, CDR2 SYDVKM. CDR3 DNA sequence: TGTGCCAGTACGGACAGGGCCAATGAGCAGTTCTTC. Its protein product is CASTDRANEQFF.

The chain has TRBV19 and TRBJ2-5, with 7 positions matching TRBD2. The CDR3 has 14 amino acids. The junction had 10 bases not matched to a gene; V was cut back by 7 bases and J by 5 bases. The germline gives CDR1 LNHDA, CDR2 SQIVND (reference sequence). The DNA of the CDR3 is TGTGCCAGTATGCCGGGACCGCGGGGGGAGACCCAGTACTTC. This codes for CASMPGPRGETQYF.

This chain joins TRBV7-3 and TRBJ1-2; no reliable D call. The CDR3 runs 13 residues. V dropped 8 bases and J dropped 2 bases, with 12 bases sitting between them. Looked up from germline, CDR1 is SGHTA and CDR2 is FQGTGA. CDR3 protein: CASGEGLNYGYTF. The CDR3 DNA sequence: TGTGCCAGCGGAGAGGGTTTGAACTATGGCTACACCTTC.

This rearrangement joins TRBV2 to TRBJ1-2; a weak D match, TRBD1 (5 bases). The germline CDR1 and CDR2 sequences are SNHLY and FYNNEI. The CDR3 length is 14 residues. The ends were cut back, 5 bases at V and 4 bases at J, with 14 bases in the middle. The CDR3 DNA follows: TGTGCCAGCAGTCAGTTGGACACCCGCTATGGCTACACCTTC. Translating gives CASSQLDTRYGYTF. Full variable domain (missing parts from reference TRBV2 and TRBJ1-2): EPEVTQTPSHQVTQMGQEVILRCVPISNHLYFYWYRQILGQKVEFLVSFYNNEISEKSEIFDDQFSVERPDGSNFTLKIRSTKLEDSAMYFCASSQLDTRYGYTFGSGTRLTVV.

This chain joins TRBV28 and TRBJ1-1; 7 bases match TRBD1. V was clipped by 5 bases and J by 6 bases; unmatched bases: 15. The CDR3 spans 16 residues. The V gene's germline CDR1 is MDHEN and CDR2 SYDVKM. CDR3 nucleotide sequence: TGTGCCAGCAGTACCTTGGCGGACAGGCAGCGCTCTGAAGCTTTCTTT. Translation: CASSTLADRQRSEAFF.

The chain employs TRBV9 and TRBJ2-1; a possible D gene is TRBD2 (6 bases). The CDR3 loop spans 14 amino acids. V lost 6 bases and J 1 base, leaving 11 bases between the germline ends. The V gene's germline CDR1 is SGDLS and CDR2 YYNGEE. CDR3 residues: CASKRDFSYNEQFF. The CDR3 DNA is TGTGCCAGCAAGAGGGACTTTTCCTACAATGAGCAGTTCTTC. Full variable domain (rest looked up from reference TRBV9 and TRBJ2-1): DSGVTQTPKHLITATGQRVTLRCSPRSGDLSVYWYQQSLDQGLQFLIQYYNGEERAKGNILERFSAQQFPDLHSELNLSSLELGDSALYFCASKRDFSYNEQFFGPGTRLTVL.

The J gene is TRBJ2-1, the V gene TRBV27; D gene ambiguous. The V gene's germline CDR1 is MNHEY and CDR2 SMNVEV (reference sequence). Trimming took 3 bases from V and 5 from J, leaving 8 bases between them. CDR3 length: 13 residues. As DNA, the CDR3 is TGTGCCAGCAGTTTTTCAGTTAACAATGAGCAGTTCTTC. Translating it yields CASSFSVNNEQFF.

The V and J genes are TRBV5-1 and TRBJ2-7; 8 bases fit TRBD1. This CDR3 contains 15 residues. From germline, CDR1 is SGHRS and CDR2 YFSETQ. After removal of 4 bases from V and 1 base from J, the junction contained 7 bases not matched to a gene. The CDR3 region is CASSTGQVESYEQYF. The CDR3 DNA reads TGCGCCAGCAGCACGGGACAGGTGGAGTCCTACGAGCAGTACTTC. Full variable domain (remainder filled in from reference TRBV5-1 and TRBJ2-7): KAGVTQTPRYLIKTRGQQVTLSCSPISGHRSVSWYQQTPGQGLQFLFEYFSETQRNKGNFPGRFSGRQFSNSRSEMNVSTLELGDSALYLCASSTGQVESYEQYFGPGTRLTVT.

This clone occurred once. This rearrangement joins TRBV29-1 to TRBJ2-1; TRBD2 matches at 11 bases. V lost 7 bases, J lost 2 bases, and 13 bases stayed unmatched. The CDR3 is 17 amino acids. CDR1 and CDR2 (germline): SQVTM, ANQGSEA. CDR3 bases: TGCAGCGGGGGGGCTAGCGGGAGGACTCTCGCCTACAATGAGCAGTTCTTC. Its translation: CSGGASGRTLAYNEQFF.

The rearrangement links TRBV12-3 or TRBV12-4 to TRBJ1-2, with D tentatively TRBD1 (6 bases). The CDR3 is made up of 12 amino acids. V was clipped by 8 bases and J by 0 bases, with 7 bases between them. CDR3 region: CASGQSNYGYTF. The DNA for the CDR3 is TGTGCCAGCGGACAGTCTAACTATGGCTACACCTTC.

The chain employs TRBV27 and TRBJ1-1, with D possibly being TRBD1 (6 bases). From germline, CDR1 is MNHEY and CDR2 SMNVEV (reference sequence). V lost 7 bases and J 0 bases, leaving 15 bases between the germline ends. The CDR3 runs to 15 residues. Here the CDR3 reads CASMHGQQLNTEAFF. CDR3 nucleotide sequence: TGTGCCAGCATGCATGGACAGCAGTTGAACACTGAAGCTTTCTTT.